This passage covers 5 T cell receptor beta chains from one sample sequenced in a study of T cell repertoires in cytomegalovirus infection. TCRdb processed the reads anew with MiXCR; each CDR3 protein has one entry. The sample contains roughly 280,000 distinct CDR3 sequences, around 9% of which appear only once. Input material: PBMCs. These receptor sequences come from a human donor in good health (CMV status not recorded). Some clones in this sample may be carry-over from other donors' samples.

CDR3 DNA: TGTGCCAGTAGTAACCCGGCAGGGGGTAACTATGGCTACACCTTC. It yields the protein CASSNPAGGNYGYTF. The chain links TRBV19 to TRBJ1-2, with 7 nucleotides matching TRBD1. This CDR3 has 15 amino acids. The germline V gene has CDR1 LNHDA and CDR2 SQIVND (reference sequence). The junction had 6 bases not matched to a gene; V was cut back by 4 bases and J by 1 base.

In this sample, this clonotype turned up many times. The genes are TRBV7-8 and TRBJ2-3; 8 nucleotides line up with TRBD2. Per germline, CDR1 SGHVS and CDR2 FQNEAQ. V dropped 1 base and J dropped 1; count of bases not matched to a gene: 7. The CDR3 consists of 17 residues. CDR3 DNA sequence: TGTGCCAGCAGCTTAGACTGGACTAGCAGCCGCACAGATACGCAGTATTTT. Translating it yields CASSLDWTSSRTDTQYF.

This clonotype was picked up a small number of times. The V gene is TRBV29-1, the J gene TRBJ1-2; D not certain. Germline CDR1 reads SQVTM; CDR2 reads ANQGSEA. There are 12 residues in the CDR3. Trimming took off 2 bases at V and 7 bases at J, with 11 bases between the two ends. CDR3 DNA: TGCAGCGTTGAAAGAGGGTCTGGTGGCTACACCTTC. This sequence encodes CSVERGSGGYTF.

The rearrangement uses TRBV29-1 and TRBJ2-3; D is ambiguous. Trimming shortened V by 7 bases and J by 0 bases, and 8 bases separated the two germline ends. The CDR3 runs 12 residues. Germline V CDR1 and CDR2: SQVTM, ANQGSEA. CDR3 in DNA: TGCAGCGCTATCCCCAGCACAGATACGCAGTATTTT. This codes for CSAIPSTDTQYF.

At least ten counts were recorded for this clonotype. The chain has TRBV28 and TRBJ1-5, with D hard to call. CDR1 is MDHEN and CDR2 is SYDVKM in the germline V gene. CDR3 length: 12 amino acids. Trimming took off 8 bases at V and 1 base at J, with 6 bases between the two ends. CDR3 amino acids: CASGPSNQPQHF. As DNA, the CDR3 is TGTGCCAGCGGCCCAAGCAATCAGCCCCAGCATTTT.